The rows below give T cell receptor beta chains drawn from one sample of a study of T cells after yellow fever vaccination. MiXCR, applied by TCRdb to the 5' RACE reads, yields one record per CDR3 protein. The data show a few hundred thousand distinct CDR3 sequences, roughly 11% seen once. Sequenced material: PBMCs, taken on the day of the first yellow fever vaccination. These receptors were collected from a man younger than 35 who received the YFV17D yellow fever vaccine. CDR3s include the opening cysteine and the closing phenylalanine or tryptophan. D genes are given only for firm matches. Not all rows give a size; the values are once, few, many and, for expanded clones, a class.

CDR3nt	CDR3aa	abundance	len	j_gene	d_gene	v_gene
TGTGCCAGCACCCCGGGGTATGGCTACACCTTC	CASTPGYGYTF	-	11	TRBJ1-2	-	TRBV6-5
TGTGCCAGCAGCGTCACGGATAGAGGAGTCGACACTGAAGCTTTCTTT	CASSVTDRGVDTEAFF	-	16	TRBJ1-1	-	TRBV7-9
TGTGCCAGCAGCTTGGCCCCGGCAGATAACTATGGCTACACCTTC	CASSLAPADNYGYTF	-	15	TRBJ1-2	-	TRBV5-4
TGTGCCACCAGCACCCGGACAGGGCGAGAGACCCAGTACTTC	CATSTRTGRETQYF	-	14	TRBJ2-5	TRBD1	TRBV15
TGTGCCAGCAGTAAGGGGTTAGAGGAAAAACTGTTTTTT	CASSKGLEEKLFF	-	13	TRBJ1-4	-	TRBV12-3/TRBV12-4
TGTGCCAGCAGCTTGGACCGGGTCTCCTACAATGAGCAGTTCTTC	CASSLDRVSYNEQFF	few	15	TRBJ2-1	-	TRBV7-2
TGCAGTGCTAGCGATGTTAGCGGGGGGTATACGCAGTATTTT	CSASDVSGGYTQYF	-	14	TRBJ2-3	TRBD2	TRBV20-1
TGCGCCAGCAGTGAGTTCAGGGGGCCGGGTAGGAACATTCAGTACTTC	CASSEFRGPGRNIQYF	-	16	TRBJ2-4	TRBD1	TRBV10-2
TGCAGTGCTCCTAGCGGGGGCGGATATACGCAGTATTTT	CSAPSGGGYTQYF	few	13	TRBJ2-3	TRBD2	TRBV20-1
TGTGCCAGCAGCGCAGGGACGGTGAACACCGGGGAGCTGTTTTTT	CASSAGTVNTGELFF	few	15	TRBJ2-2	-	TRBV7-2
TGCGCCAGCAGCCACTACGTCCTAGGACAGACCACCGGGGAGCTGTTTTTT	CASSHYVLGQTTGELFF	few	17	TRBJ2-2	-	TRBV4-1
TGTGCCAGCAGCCAGCGGTTTCAGGGAGGCGGCTACACCTTC	CASSQRFQGGGYTF	-	14	TRBJ1-2	-	TRBV14
TGTGCCAGCAGTGCGGAGGGGCCGTACAATGAGCAGTTCTTC	CASSAEGPYNEQFF	few	14	TRBJ2-1	-	TRBV2
TGTGCCAGCAGCGCGTGGCATTCGAACACCGGGGAGCTGTTTTTT	CASSAWHSNTGELFF	-	15	TRBJ2-2	-	TRBV11-3
TGCAGTGCTAGAGAAGGGGGAGATACGCAGTATTTT	CSAREGGDTQYF	many	12	TRBJ2-3	-	TRBV20-1
TGCGCCAGCAGCGGAGGACAGAGCATGAACACTGAAGCTTTCTTT	CASSGGQSMNTEAFF	few	15	TRBJ1-1	-	TRBV5-1
TGCGCCAGCAGCCGACTCGGGGGGGAGGTGGAGCTGTTTTTT	CASSRLGGEVELFF	-	14	TRBJ2-2	TRBD2	TRBV4-3
TGTGCCAGTAGTATTTTACCCAGCTATGGCTACACCTTC	CASSILPSYGYTF	-	13	TRBJ1-2	-	TRBV19
TGCAGCGGAGGGGACAGTAATCAGCCCCAGCATTTT	CSGGDSNQPQHF	many	12	TRBJ1-5	TRBD1	TRBV29-1
TGCGCCAGCAGCCCTAAGGATCCCTACGAGCAGTACTTC	CASSPKDPYEQYF	few	13	TRBJ2-7	-	TRBV5-1
TGTGCCAGCAGCTTACCCAGGACTAGCGGGGGGGCGGAGAAACAAGAGACCCAGTACTTC	CASSLPRTSGGAEKQETQYF	few	20	TRBJ2-5	TRBD2	TRBV7-8
TGTGCCAGCAGTTTAATGTTCGGCGGGCGTGAAGCTTTCTTT	CASSLMFGGREAFF	-	14	TRBJ1-1	-	TRBV12-3/TRBV12-4
TGCGCCAGCAGCTCCGGCTATGGGGAGCAGTTCTTC	CASSSGYGEQFF	-	12	TRBJ2-1	-	TRBV5-1
TGTGCCATCAGTGATCAAACCGGGGAGCTGTTTTTT	CAISDQTGELFF	-	12	TRBJ2-2	-	TRBV10-3
TGCGCCAGCAGCCAGGGTAGGGTCAACTATGGCTACACCTTC	CASSQGRVNYGYTF	-	14	TRBJ1-2	-	TRBV4-3
TGTGCCAGCAGACCCCTCCTAGCGGGGGGACCCTCTGGCGAGCAGTACTTC	CASRPLLAGGPSGEQYF	few	17	TRBJ2-7	TRBD2	TRBV6-1
TGTGCCAGCAGCCCTGGGACAGGGGATAAGAAGCTGTTTTTT	CASSPGTGDKKLFF	many	14	TRBJ2-2	TRBD1	TRBV7-2